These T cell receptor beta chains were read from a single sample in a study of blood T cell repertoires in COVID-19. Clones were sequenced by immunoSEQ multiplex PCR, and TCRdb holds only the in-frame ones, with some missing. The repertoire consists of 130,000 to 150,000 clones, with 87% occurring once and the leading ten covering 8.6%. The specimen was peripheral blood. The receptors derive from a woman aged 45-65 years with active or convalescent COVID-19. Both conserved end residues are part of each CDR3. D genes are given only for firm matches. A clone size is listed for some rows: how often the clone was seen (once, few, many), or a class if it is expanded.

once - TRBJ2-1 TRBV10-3 CAIRQNPNNEQFF TGTGCCATCCGACAGAATCCCAACAATGAGCAGTTCTTC
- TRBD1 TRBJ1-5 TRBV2 CASSELFWTGRSNQPQHF TGTGCCAGCAGTGAACTTTTTTGGACAGGGAGGAGCAATCAGCCCCAGCATTTT
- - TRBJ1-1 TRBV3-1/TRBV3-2 CASSPLRNTEAFF TGTGCCAGCAGCCCCCTTAGGAACACTGAAGCTTTCTTT
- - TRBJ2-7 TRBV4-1 CASSHPGGGGRFSYEQYF TGCGCCAGCAGCCACCCTGGGGGAGGGGGTCGCTTCTCCTACGAGCAGTACTTC
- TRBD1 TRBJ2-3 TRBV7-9 CASSQGVPRTDTQYF TGTGCCAGCAGCCAGGGGGTGCCTCGCACAGATACGCAGTATTTT
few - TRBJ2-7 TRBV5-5 CASSPKQSYIIYEQYF TGTGCCAGCAGCCCAAAACAGAGTTACATCATCTACGAGCAGTACTTC
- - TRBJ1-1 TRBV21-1 CASSKEAENFPEAFF TGTGCCAGCAGCAAAGAGGCGGAGAACTTCCCTGAAGCTTTCTTT
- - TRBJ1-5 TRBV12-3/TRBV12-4 CASRQGSNQPQHF TGTGCCAGCAGACAGGGAAGCAATCAGCCCCAGCATTTT
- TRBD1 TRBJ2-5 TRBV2 CASSEARTGAETQYF TGTGCCAGCAGTGAAGCTCGGACAGGGGCAGAGACCCAGTACTTC
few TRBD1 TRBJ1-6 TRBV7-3 CASSIGQGNSPLHF TGTGCCAGCAGCATCGGACAGGGGAATTCACCCCTCCACTTT
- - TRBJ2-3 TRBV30 CAWSVRGSTDTQYF TGTGCCTGGAGTGTACGGGGGAGCACAGATACGCAGTATTTT
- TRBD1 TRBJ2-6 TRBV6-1 CASSAQGQGTRLRANVLTF TGTGCCAGCAGTGCCCAGGGACAGGGGACAAGGTTGCGAGCCAACGTCCTGACTTTC
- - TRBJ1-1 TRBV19 CASSIGWQGNTEAFF TGTGCCAGTAGTATAGGATGGCAGGGGAACACTGAAGCTTTCTTT
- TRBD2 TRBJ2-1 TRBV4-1 CASSQPGRLAGFGENEQFF TGCGCCAGCAGCCAACCAGGACGACTAGCGGGATTCGGCGAAAATGAGCAGTTCTTC
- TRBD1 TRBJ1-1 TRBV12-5 CASGLTGGTQEAFF TGTGCTAGTGGTTTGACAGGGGGCACACAAGAAGCTTTCTTT
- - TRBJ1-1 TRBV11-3 CASSSDGRVNTEAFF TGTGCCAGCAGCTCTGACGGGCGGGTGAACACTGAAGCTTTCTTT
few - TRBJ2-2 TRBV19 CASSIDGERWRSNTGELFF TGTGCCAGTAGTATAGATGGGGAGAGGTGGCGGAGCAACACCGGGGAGCTGTTTTTT
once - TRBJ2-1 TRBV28 CASSFPSSYNEQFF TGTGCCAGCAGTTTTCCGAGCTCCTACAATGAGCAGTTCTTC
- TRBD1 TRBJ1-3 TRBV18 CASSRDRVLNSGNTIYF TGTGCCAGCTCACGGGACAGAGTACTCAACTCTGGAAACACCATATATTTT
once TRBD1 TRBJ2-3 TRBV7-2 CASRATGTAEYF TGTGCCAGCAGGGCGACCGGGACAGCCGAGTATTTT
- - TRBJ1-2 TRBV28 CASSPEGGEGYGYTF TGTGCCAGCAGTCCGGAGGGGGGGGAAGGGTATGGCTACACCTTC
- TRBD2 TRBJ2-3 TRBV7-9 CASRHTSGRALLSTDTQYF TGTGCCAGCAGACATACTAGCGGGAGGGCGCTTCTTAGCACAGATACGCAGTATTTT
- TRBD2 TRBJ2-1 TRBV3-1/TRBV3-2 CASSRTGASGGGSVYNEQFF TGTGCCAGCAGCCGCACCGGGGCTAGCGGGGGGGGAAGTGTCTACAATGAGCAGTTCTTC
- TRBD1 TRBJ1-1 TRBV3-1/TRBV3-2 CASSHRGDTEAFF TGTGCCAGCAGCCACAGGGGGGATACTGAAGCTTTCTTT
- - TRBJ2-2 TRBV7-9 CASSHSTGELFF TGTGCCAGCAGTCACAGCACCGGGGAGCTGTTTTTT
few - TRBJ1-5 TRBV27 CASSLWAGGDNQPQHF TGTGCCAGCAGTTTATGGGCAGGAGGTGACAATCAGCCCCAGCATTTT
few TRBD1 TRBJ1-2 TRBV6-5 CASTGTAFYGYTF TGTGCCAGCACCGGGACAGCCTTCTATGGCTACACCTTC
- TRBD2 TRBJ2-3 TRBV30 CAWTRRSSGGAGTDTQYF TGTGCCTGGACTAGGAGATCTAGCGGGGGGGCCGGCACAGATACGCAGTATTTT
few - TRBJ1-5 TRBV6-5 CASSYSGGAGNQPQHF TGTGCCAGCAGTTACTCTGGGGGCGCGGGCAATCAGCCCCAGCATTTT
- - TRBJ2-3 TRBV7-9 CASSVADSTDTQYF TGTGCCAGCAGTGTAGCAGACTCCACAGATACGCAGTATTTT
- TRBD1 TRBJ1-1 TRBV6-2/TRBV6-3 CASSYRDRVSEAFF TGTGCCAGCAGTTACCGGGACAGGGTCTCCGAAGCTTTCTTT
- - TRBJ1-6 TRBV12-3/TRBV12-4 CASSLGGGTPLHF TGTGCCAGCAGTTTAGGGGGAGGAACACCCCTCCACTTT